The clone carrying this TCR beta chain was recorded at least ten times. Its specificity is not known. This record belongs to a study of T-cell reconstitution after alpha-beta-depleted transplantation in children. Study findings and constraints: T-cell numbers and diversity, one year after transplant, stemmed largely from T cells that were newly produced. The origin of alpha-beta T cells about two months after transplant was reportedly several hundred expanded graft clones.

Construction of the TCRbeta library involved unique molecular identifiers. Each CDR3 protein is one row after TCRdb ran MiXCR on the PCR reads. The sample holds around 500,000 distinct CDR3 sequences; more than 20% are singletons and the top ten take roughly 14%. Sequencing used PBMCs, mostly from graft donor cells, obtained 360 days after TCRalphabeta/CD19-depleted stem cell transplant. The receptor's source is a boy younger than two who had a stem cell transplant for acute myeloid leukemia, so the T cells may come from the graft donor.

The CDR3 DNA is TGTGCCTGGGGCACAGATACGCAGTATTTT. Amino acid sequence: CAWGTDTQYF. The chain uses TRBV30 and TRBJ2-3; no firm D call. This CDR3 spans 10 amino acids. Germline V CDR1 and CDR2: GTSNPN, SVGIG (reference sequence). Deletions cut 5 bases from V and 1 base from J, with 1 base between.